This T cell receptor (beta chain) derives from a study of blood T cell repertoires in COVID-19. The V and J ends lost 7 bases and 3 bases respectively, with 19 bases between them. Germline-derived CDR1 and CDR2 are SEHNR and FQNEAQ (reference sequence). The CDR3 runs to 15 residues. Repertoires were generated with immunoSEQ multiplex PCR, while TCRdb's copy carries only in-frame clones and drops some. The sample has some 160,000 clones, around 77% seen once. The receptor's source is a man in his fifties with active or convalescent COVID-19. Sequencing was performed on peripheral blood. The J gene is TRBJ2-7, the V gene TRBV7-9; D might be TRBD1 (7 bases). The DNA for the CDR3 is TGTGCCAGCATGCCTTTACAGGGGACTTTCTACGAGCAGTACTTC. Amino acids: CASMPLQGTFYEQYF.